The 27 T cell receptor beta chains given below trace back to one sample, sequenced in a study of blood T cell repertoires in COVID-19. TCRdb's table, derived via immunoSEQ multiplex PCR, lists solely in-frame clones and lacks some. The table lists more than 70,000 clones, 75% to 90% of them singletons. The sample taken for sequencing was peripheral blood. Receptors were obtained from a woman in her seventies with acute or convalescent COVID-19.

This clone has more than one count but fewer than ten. This chain's CDR3 is CASSLESGGLRGGEQFF. In DNA form, the CDR3 reads TGCGCCAGCAGCTTGGAGTCGGGAGGGCTCCGGGGTGGTGAGCAGTTCTTC. The V and J genes are TRBV5-1 and TRBJ2-1; 8 nucleotides agree with TRBD2. This CDR3 is 17 amino acids long. The V gene end was trimmed by 0 bases and the J gene end by 9 bases; junction bases not matched to a gene: 14. CDR1 is SGHRS, CDR2 YFSETQ, per germline.

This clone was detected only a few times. The CDR3 loop reads CAWSVRTGGWLFF. As DNA, the CDR3 is TGTGCCTGGAGTGTACGGACAGGGGGCTGGCTGTTTTTT. V and J are TRBV30 and TRBJ1-4; 11 bases map to TRBD1. J gave up 14 bases and V 0 bases, and 5 bases lay outside the gene matches. Germline CDR1 and CDR2: GTSNPN and SVGIG (reference sequence). The length of the CDR3 is 13 residues. Using reference TRBV30 and TRBJ1-4 for the parts outside the CDR3, the full variable domain is SQTIHQWPATLVQPVGSPLSLECTVEGTSNPNLYWYRQAAGRGLQLLFYSVGIGQISSEVPQNLSASRPQDRQFILSSKKLLLSDSGFYLCAWSVRTGGWLFFGSGTQLSVL.

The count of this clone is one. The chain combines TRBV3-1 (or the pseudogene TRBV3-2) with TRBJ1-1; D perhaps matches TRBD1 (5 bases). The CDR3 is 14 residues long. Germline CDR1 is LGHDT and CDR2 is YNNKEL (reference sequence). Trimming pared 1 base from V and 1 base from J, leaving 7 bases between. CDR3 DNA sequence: TGTGCCAGCAGCCAAGTCGGGGGGAACACTGAAGCTTTCTTT. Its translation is CASSQVGGNTEAFF.

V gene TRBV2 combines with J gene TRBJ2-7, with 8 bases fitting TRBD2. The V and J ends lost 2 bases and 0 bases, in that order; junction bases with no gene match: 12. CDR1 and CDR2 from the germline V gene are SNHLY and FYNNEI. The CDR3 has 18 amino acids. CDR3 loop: CASSERLAGPSLSYEQYF. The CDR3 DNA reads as TGTGCCAGCAGTGAAAGGCTAGCGGGTCCTTCCCTCTCCTACGAGCAGTACTTC. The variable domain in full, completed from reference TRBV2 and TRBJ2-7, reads EPEVTQTPSHQVTQMGQEVILRCVPISNHLYFYWYRQILGQKVEFLVSFYNNEISEKSEIFDDQFSVERPDGSNFTLKIRSTKLEDSAMYFCASSERLAGPSLSYEQYFGPGTRLTVT.

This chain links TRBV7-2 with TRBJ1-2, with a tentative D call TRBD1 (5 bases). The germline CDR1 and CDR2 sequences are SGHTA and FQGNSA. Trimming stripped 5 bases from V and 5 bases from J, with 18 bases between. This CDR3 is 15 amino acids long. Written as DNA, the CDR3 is TGTGCCAGCAGCAGGGGTTTTCCCACAGCTTATGGCTACACCTTC. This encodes CASSRGFPTAYGYTF.

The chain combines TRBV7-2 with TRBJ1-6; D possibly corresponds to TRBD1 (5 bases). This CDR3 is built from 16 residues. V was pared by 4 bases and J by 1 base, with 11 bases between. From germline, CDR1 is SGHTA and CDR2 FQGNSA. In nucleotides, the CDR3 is TGTGCCAGCAGCTGGGGGGTTAGTTCCTATAATTCACCCCTCCACTTT. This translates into CASSWGVSSYNSPLHF.

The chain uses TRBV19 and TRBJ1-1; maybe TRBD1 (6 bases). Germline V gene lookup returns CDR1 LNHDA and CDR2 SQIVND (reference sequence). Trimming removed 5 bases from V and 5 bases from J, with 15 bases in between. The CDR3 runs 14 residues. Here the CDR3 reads CASSPQGRRTEAFF. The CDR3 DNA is TGTGCCAGTAGTCCGCAGGGGAGAAGGACTGAAGCTTTCTTT.

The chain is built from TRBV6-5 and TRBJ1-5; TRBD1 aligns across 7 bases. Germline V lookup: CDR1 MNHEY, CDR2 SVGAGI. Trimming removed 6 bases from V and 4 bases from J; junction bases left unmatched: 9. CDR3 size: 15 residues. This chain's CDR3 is CASSRGTVGNQPQHF. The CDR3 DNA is TGTGCCAGCAGCCGGGGGACAGTGGGAAATCAGCCCCAGCATTTT.

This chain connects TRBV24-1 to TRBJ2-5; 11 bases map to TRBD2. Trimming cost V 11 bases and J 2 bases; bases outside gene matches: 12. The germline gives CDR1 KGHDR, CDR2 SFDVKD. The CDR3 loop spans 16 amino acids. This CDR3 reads CAKLLSGTSGQETQYF. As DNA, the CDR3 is TGTGCCAAACTACTCTCCGGGACTAGCGGACAAGAGACCCAGTACTTC.

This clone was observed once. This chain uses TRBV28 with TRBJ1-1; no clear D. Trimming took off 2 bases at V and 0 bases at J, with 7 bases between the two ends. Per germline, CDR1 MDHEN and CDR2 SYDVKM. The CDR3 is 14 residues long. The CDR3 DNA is TGTGCCAGCAGTTTAATAGGAGTGAACACTGAAGCTTTCTTT. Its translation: CASSLIGVNTEAFF.

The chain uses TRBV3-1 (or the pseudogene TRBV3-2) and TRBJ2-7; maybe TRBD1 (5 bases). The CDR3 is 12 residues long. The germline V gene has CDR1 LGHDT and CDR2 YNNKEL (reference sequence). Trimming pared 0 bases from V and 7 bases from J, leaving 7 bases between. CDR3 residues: CASSQENREQYF. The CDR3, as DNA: TGTGCCAGCAGCCAAGAGAACAGGGAGCAGTACTTC.

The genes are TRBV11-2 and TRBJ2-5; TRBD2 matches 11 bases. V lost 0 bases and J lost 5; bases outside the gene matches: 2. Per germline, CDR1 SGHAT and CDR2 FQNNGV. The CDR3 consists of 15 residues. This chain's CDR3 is CASSLDLAGGETQYF. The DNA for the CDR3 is TGTGCCAGCAGCTTAGATCTAGCGGGAGGCGAGACCCAGTACTTC.

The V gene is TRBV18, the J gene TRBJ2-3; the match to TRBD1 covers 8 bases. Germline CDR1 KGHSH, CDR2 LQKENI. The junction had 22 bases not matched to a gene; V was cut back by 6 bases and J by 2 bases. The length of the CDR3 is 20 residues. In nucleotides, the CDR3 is TGTGCCAGCTCTTCGCAATCCGGGACAGGTTCTTTGGGCAACACAGATACGCAGTATTTT. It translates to CASSSQSGTGSLGNTDTQYF.

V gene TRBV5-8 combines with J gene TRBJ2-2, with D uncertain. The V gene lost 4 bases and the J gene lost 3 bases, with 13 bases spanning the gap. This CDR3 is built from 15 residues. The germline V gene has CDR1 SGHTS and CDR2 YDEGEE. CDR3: CASSLYLRYTGELFF. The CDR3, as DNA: TGTGCCAGCAGCCTGTACCTCCGGTACACCGGGGAGCTGTTTTTT.

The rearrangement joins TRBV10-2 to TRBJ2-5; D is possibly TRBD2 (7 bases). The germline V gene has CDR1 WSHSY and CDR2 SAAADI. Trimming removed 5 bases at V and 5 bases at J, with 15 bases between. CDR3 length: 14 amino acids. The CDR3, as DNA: TGCGCCAGCAGTAGGGGCGGGGGCGGGGAGACCCAGTACTTC. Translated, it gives CASSRGGGGETQYF.

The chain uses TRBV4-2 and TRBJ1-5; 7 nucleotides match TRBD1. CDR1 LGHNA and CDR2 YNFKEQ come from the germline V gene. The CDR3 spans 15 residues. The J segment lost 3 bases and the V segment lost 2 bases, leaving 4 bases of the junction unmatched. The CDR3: CASSQPDRDNQPQHF. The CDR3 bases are TGTGCCAGCAGCCAACCAGACAGGGACAATCAGCCCCAGCATTTT.

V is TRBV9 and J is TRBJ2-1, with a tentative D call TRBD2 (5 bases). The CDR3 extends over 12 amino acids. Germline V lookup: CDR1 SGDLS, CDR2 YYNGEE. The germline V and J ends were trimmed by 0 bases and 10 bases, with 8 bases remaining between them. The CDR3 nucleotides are TGTGCCAGCAGCGTAGATGCGGGCGAGCAGTTCTTC. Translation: CASSVDAGEQFF.

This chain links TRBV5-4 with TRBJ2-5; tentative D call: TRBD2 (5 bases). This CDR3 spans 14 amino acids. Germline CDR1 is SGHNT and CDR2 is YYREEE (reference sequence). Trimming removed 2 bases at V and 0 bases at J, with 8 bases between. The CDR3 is CASSLPGNQETQYF. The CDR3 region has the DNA TGTGCCAGCAGCTTACCGGGGAACCAAGAGACCCAGTACTTC.

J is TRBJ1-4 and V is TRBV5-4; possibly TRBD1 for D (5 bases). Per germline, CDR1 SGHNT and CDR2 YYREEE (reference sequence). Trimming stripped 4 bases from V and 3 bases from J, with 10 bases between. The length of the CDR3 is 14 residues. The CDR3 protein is CASSPGGPNEKLFF. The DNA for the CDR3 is TGTGCCAGCAGCCCGGGGGGACCTAATGAAAAACTGTTTTTT. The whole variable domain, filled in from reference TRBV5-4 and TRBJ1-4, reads ETGVTQSPTHLIKTRGQQVTLRCSSQSGHNTVSWYQQALGQGPQFIFQYYREEENGRGNFPPRFSGLQFPNYSSELNVNALELDDSALYLCASSPGGPNEKLFFGSGTQLSVL.

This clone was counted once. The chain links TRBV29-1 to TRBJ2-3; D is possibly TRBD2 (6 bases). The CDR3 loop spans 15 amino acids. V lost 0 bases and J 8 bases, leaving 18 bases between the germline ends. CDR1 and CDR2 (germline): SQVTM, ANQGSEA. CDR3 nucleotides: TGCAGCGTTGAAGAGCGGGGCGCACACCTAGGTACGCAGTATTTT. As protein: CSVEERGAHLGTQYF.

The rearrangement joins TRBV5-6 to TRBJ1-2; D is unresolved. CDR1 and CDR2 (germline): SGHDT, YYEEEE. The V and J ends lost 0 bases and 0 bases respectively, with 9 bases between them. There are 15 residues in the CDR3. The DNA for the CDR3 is TGTGCCAGCAGCTTGGGCCCCTACCCTAACTATGGCTACACCTTC. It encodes CASSLGPYPNYGYTF.

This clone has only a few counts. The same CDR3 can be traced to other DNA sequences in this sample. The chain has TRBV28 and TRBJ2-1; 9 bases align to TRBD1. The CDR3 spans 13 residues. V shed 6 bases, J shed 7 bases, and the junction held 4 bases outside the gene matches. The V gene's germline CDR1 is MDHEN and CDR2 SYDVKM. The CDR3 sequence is CASSLGTGNEQFF. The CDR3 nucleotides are TGTGCCAGCAGCCTAGGGACAGGGAATGAGCAGTTCTTC.

Written as DNA, the CDR3 is TGCGCCAGCAGCCAGAACCTAGGGGGTAACTATGGCTACACCTTC. It codes for CASSQNLGGNYGYTF. The V call is TRBV5-1, the J call TRBJ1-2; possibly TRBD1 for D (6 bases). There are 15 residues in the CDR3. The ends were cut back, 4 bases at V and 1 base at J, with 14 bases in the middle. Germline V CDR1 and CDR2: SGHRS, YFSETQ.

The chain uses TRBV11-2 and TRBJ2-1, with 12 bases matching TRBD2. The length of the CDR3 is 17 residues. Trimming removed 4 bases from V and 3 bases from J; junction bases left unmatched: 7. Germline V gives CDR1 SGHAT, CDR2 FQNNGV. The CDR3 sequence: CASSSRTSGNIYNEQFF. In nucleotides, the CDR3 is TGTGCCAGCAGCTCGCGGACTAGCGGGAATATCTACAATGAGCAGTTCTTC. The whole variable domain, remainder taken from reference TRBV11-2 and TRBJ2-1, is EAGVAQSPRYKIIEKRQSVAFWCNPISGHATLYWYQQILGQGPKLLIQFQNNGVVDDSQLPKDRFSAERLKGVDSTLKIQPAKLEDSAVYLCASSSRTSGNIYNEQFFGPGTRLTVL.

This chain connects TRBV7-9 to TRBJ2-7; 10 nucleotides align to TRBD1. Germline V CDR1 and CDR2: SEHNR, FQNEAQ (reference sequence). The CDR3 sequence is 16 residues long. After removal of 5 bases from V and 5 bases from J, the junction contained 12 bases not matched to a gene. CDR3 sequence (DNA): TGTGCCAGCAGCACCGGGACAGGGGTATTCATCCACGAGCAGTACTTC. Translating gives CASSTGTGVFIHEQYF.

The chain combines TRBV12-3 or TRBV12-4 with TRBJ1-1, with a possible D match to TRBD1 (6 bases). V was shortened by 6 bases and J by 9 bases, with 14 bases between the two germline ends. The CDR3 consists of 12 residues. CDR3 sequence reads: CASSLNRVKAFF. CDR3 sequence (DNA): TGTGCCAGCAGCCTAAACAGGGTTAAAGCTTTCTTT.

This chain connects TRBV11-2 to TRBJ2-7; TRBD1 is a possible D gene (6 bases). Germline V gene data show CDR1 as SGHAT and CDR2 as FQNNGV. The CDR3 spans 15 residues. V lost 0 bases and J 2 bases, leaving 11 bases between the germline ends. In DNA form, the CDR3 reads TGTGCCAGCAGCTTAGATCGAACAGGGACCTACGAGCAGTACTTC. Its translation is CASSLDRTGTYEQYF.